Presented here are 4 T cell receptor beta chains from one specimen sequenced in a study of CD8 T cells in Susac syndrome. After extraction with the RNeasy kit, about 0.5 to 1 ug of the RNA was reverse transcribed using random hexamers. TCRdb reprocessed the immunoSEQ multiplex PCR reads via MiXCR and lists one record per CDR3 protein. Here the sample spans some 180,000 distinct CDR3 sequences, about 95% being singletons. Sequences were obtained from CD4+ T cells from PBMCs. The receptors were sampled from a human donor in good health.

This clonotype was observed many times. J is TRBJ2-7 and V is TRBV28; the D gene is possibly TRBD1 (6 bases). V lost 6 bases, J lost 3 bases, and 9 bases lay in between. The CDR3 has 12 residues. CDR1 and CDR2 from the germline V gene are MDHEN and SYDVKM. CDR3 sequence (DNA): TGTGCCAGCAGCTTACAGGGCTACGAGCAGTACTTC. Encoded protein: CASSLQGYEQYF.

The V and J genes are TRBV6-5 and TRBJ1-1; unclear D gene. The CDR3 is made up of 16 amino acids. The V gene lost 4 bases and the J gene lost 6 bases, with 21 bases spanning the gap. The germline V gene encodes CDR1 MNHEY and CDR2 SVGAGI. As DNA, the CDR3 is TGTGCCAGCAGTTCTAACCTGGGGAGGGTCTTCGCTGAAGCTTTCTTT. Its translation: CASSSNLGRVFAEAFF.

CDR3 region: CSAPSGGYEQYF. In DNA, the CDR3 is TGCAGTGCTCCTTCGGGAGGGTACGAGCAGTACTTC. V is TRBV20-1 and J is TRBJ2-7, with 8 bases aligning to TRBD2. This CDR3 is 12 amino acids long. V dropped 5 bases and J dropped 4; count of bases not matched to a gene: 4. The V gene's germline CDR1 is DFQATT and CDR2 SNEGSKA (reference sequence).

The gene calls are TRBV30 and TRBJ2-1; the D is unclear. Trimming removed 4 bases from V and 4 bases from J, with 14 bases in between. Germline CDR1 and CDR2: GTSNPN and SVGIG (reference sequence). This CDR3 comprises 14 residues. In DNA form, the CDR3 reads TGTGCCTGGACTTCAAGAGTGGTTTACAATGAGCAGTTCTTC. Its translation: CAWTSRVVYNEQFF.